This entry lists 26 T cell receptor beta chains sequenced from one sample in a study of early T cells in non-severe SARS-CoV-2 infection. MiXCR was run by TCRdb on the 5' RACE reads, yielding one entry per CDR3 protein. The sample holds about 55,000 distinct CDR3 sequences; approximately 6.3% are singletons and the top ten take approximately 6.3%. Sequenced material: whole blood, taken at baseline. These receptors came from an adult who was a healthcare worker with PCR-confirmed SARS-CoV-2 infection or an uninfected control (not recorded which).

A few counts support this clonotype. V is TRBV29-1 and J is TRBJ1-1; D not resolved. The V end was cut by 6 bases, the J end by 7 bases, with 24 bases between. The CDR3 runs 15 residues. CDR1 is SQVTM and CDR2 is ANQGSEA in the germline V gene. CDR3 DNA: TGCAGCGTCTCCCCCCTCGGGCTGCTCGAGGGTGAAGCTTTCTTT. This codes for CSVSPLGLLEGEAFF.

This clonotype has a count of ten or more. V usage is TRBV12-3 or TRBV12-4 and J usage is TRBJ1-2, with 9 bases aligning to TRBD1. V trimming: 4 bases; J trimming: 8 bases; junction bases outside the gene matches: 14. The CDR3 sequence is 16 residues long. The CDR3 sequence is CASSYRDRAPPGGYTF. The CDR3 nucleotides are TGTGCCAGCAGTTACCGGGACAGGGCCCCCCCTGGGGGCTACACCTTC.

J is TRBJ1-4 and V is TRBV9; TRBD1 aligns across 8 bases. Germline lookup yields CDR1 SGDLS and CDR2 YYNGEE. The V gene end was trimmed by 3 bases and the J gene end by 7 bases; junction bases not matched to a gene: 5. The CDR3 totals 14 residues. This CDR3 is CASSADGTGEKLFF. CDR3 DNA: TGTGCCAGCAGCGCGGACGGGACAGGTGAAAAACTGTTTTTT.

The chain couples TRBV4-2 to TRBJ2-3; 8 bases match TRBD2. The length of the CDR3 is 15 residues. Germline V gene lookup returns CDR1 LGHNA and CDR2 YNFKEQ. V was clipped by 2 bases and J by 5 bases; unmatched bases: 6. The CDR3 region is CASSQQAGGLDTQYF. The CDR3 DNA follows: TGTGCCAGCAGCCAACAGGCGGGGGGCTTAGATACGCAGTATTTT.

The table lists this clonotype with many counts. V is TRBV6-5 and J is TRBJ2-1; tentatively, D is TRBD2 (7 bases). This CDR3 spans 11 amino acids. Germline-derived CDR1 and CDR2 are MNHEY and SVGAGI. Trimming left V 8 bases short and J 7 bases short, with 9 bases between. The CDR3 region is CASGGANEQFF. The CDR3 region has the DNA TGTGCCAGCGGGGGGGCAAATGAGCAGTTCTTC.

This clonotype has a count of ten or more. The chain uses TRBV7-2 and TRBJ2-5; D is undetermined. Between the trimmed V and J ends, which lost 5 bases and 0 bases, there was a span of 7 bases. Germline V gives CDR1 SGHTA, CDR2 FQGNSA. The CDR3 length is 13 residues. CDR3 residues: CASSPTYQETQYF. The CDR3 coding sequence is TGTGCCAGCAGCCCGACTTACCAAGAGACCCAGTACTTC.

This clonotype was counted many times. This chain joins TRBV20-1 and TRBJ2-1; 9 positions agree with TRBD1. The CDR3 covers 14 residues. The junction had 9 bases not matched to a gene; V was cut back by 6 bases and J by 6 bases. The germline CDR1 and CDR2 sequences are DFQATT and SNEGSKA (reference sequence). CDR3 sequence reads: CSAARDRAINEQFF. CDR3 nucleotide sequence: TGCAGTGCGGCCCGGGACAGGGCTATCAATGAGCAGTTCTTC.

The chain links TRBV5-1 to TRBJ1-3, with D tentatively TRBD1 (5 bases). With 6 bases removed from V and 0 bases from J, the gap between germline ends came to 13 bases. The germline V gene encodes CDR1 SGHRS and CDR2 YFSETQ. There are 15 residues in the CDR3. The CDR3 here is CASTPGLNSGNTIYF. The CDR3 coding sequence is TGCGCCAGCACCCCGGGACTGAACTCTGGAAACACCATATATTTT.

This clonotype was seen repeatedly, ten times or more. The V gene is TRBV5-6, the J gene TRBJ1-1; D is possibly TRBD1 (6 bases). The CDR3 length is 17 residues. CDR1 is SGHDT, CDR2 YYEEEE, per germline. Between the trimmed V and J ends, which lost 5 bases and 4 bases, there was a span of 24 bases. The DNA of the CDR3 is TGTGCCAGCAGTTCAATTGACAGGAGGGCCCGGATCACTGAAGCTTTCTTT. It encodes CASSSIDRRARITEAFF.

This clonotype was seen repeatedly, ten times or more. V is TRBV20-1 and J is TRBJ1-1; D is unclear. V gave up 2 bases and J gave up 1 base, with 5 bases separating them. The CDR3 has 12 amino acids. Per the germline V gene, CDR1 is DFQATT and CDR2 is SNEGSKA (reference sequence). CDR3 DNA: TGCAGTGCTAGATTTGGGAACACTGAAGCTTTCTTT. This codes for CSARFGNTEAFF.

The rearrangement joins TRBV6-2 or TRBV6-3 to TRBJ2-5, with D perhaps matching TRBD1 (5 bases). This CDR3 has 15 amino acids. Trimming removed 3 bases from V and 1 base from J, with 12 bases in between. Germline CDR1 is MNHEY and CDR2 is SVGEGT. The CDR3 reads CASSYSRAVQETQYF. DNA for the CDR3: TGTGCCAGCAGTTATAGCAGGGCCGTCCAAGAGACCCAGTACTTC.

This clonotype was found many times. This chain links TRBV5-1 with TRBJ1-2; 8 nucleotides line up with TRBD1. This CDR3 contains 15 residues. V dropped 3 bases and J dropped 4; count of bases not matched to a gene: 8. Germline V gene data show CDR1 as SGHRS and CDR2 as YFSETQ. CDR3: CASSWGLDRAYGYTF. CDR3 sequence (DNA): TGCGCCAGCAGCTGGGGCTTGGACAGGGCCTATGGCTACACCTTC.

The table lists this clonotype with a few counts. V gene TRBV10-2 combines with J gene TRBJ1-1, with 7 bases that match TRBD1. There are 17 residues in the CDR3. V lost 6 bases to trimming and J lost 0 bases; unmatched junction nucleotides: 13. CDR1 WSHSY and CDR2 SAAADI come from the germline V gene. The chain's CDR3 is CASRGDSLFFMNTEAFF. CDR3 DNA sequence: TGCGCCAGCAGGGGGGACAGCCTCTTCTTTATGAACACTGAAGCTTTCTTT.

This clonotype came up a few times. The chain uses TRBV30 and TRBJ2-7, with D possibly matching TRBD1 (5 bases). Trimming took 1 base from V and 3 from J, leaving 10 bases between them. Per germline, CDR1 GTSNPN and CDR2 SVGIG (reference sequence). This CDR3 comprises 13 residues. CDR3 nucleotides: TGTGCCTGGAGTGGTCAGGGCCTCTACGAGCAGTACTTC. Residues: CAWSGQGLYEQYF.

This clonotype was picked up many times. The chain uses TRBV28 and TRBJ1-2; D unresolved. Germline CDR1 is MDHEN and CDR2 is SYDVKM. V lost 1 base and J 11 bases, leaving 17 bases between the germline ends. The CDR3 extends over 14 amino acids. This CDR3 reads CASSLYGPGSGYTF. CDR3 in DNA: TGTGCCAGCAGTTTATATGGGCCAGGCTCTGGGTACACCTTC.

This clonotype was counted at least ten times. The chain carries TRBV20-1 and TRBJ2-2, with D possibly TRBD1 on 5 matching bases. The CDR3 length is 14 residues. Trimming stripped 1 base from V and 1 base from J, with 7 bases between. CDR1 is DFQATT, CDR2 SNEGSKA, per germline (reference sequence). The CDR3 here is CSARVRGNTGELFF. CDR3 nucleotide sequence: TGCAGTGCTAGAGTAAGGGGGAACACCGGGGAGCTGTTTTTT.

The table lists this clonotype with a few counts. The V and J genes are TRBV6-2 or TRBV6-3 and TRBJ1-5, with no clear D. CDR1 is MNHEY, CDR2 SVGEGT, per germline. Deletions cut 2 bases from V and 0 bases from J, with 5 bases between. CDR3 size: 14 residues. In DNA form, the CDR3 reads TGTGCCAGCAGTTACGGCAGTAGCAATCAGCCCCAGCATTTT. Encoded protein: CASSYGSSNQPQHF.

This clonotype was recorded at least ten times. This chain uses TRBV27 with TRBJ2-7; D remains ambiguous. This CDR3 is 11 amino acids long. CDR1 MNHEY and CDR2 SMNVEV come from the germline V gene (reference sequence). Trimming cost V 7 bases and J 8 bases, with 12 bases left between them. CDR3 region: CASTESRKQYF. In nucleotides, the CDR3 is TGTGCCAGCACCGAATCCAGAAAGCAGTACTTC.

The chain couples TRBV9 to TRBJ2-7, with 7 bases matching TRBD2. This CDR3 is 15 amino acids long. After removal of 1 base from V and 3 bases from J, the junction contained 7 bases not matched to a gene. Per germline, CDR1 SGDLS and CDR2 YYNGEE. The CDR3 loop is CASSVRAGHYYEQYF. The CDR3 DNA follows: TGTGCCAGCAGCGTACGAGCGGGGCATTACTACGAGCAGTACTTC.

There are a few counts of this clonotype. The genes are TRBV28 and TRBJ2-1; 11 positions match TRBD2. The CDR3 contains 14 residues. Per the germline V gene, CDR1 is MDHEN and CDR2 is SYDVKM. V shed 6 bases and J 6 bases; nucleotides not matched to a gene: 4. Here the CDR3 reads CASRGLAAFNEQFF. The CDR3 bases are TGTGCCAGCAGGGGACTAGCGGCGTTCAATGAGCAGTTCTTC.

The chain's CDR3 is CASSFGTSTNEKLFF. In DNA, the CDR3 is TGTGCCAGCAGCTTTGGGACATCAACTAATGAAAAACTGTTTTTT. The rearrangement joins TRBV7-2 to TRBJ1-4, with D possibly being TRBD1 (6 bases). The CDR3 spans 15 residues. V was pared by 3 bases and J by 0 bases, with 8 bases between. Germline values: CDR1 SGHTA, CDR2 FQGNSA. The full variable domain, with the rest looked up from reference TRBV7-2 and TRBJ1-4, is GAGVSQSPSNKVTEKGKDVELRCDPISGHTALYWYRQSLGQGLEFLIYFQGNSAPDKSGLPSDRFSAERTGGSVSTLTIQRTQQEDSAVYLCASSFGTSTNEKLFFGSGTQLSVL.

This clonotype was observed a few times. V gene TRBV7-2 combines with J gene TRBJ2-7; 12 bases align to TRBD2. Germline CDR1 is SGHTA and CDR2 is FQGNSA. V gave up 2 bases and J gave up 7 bases; unmatched junction bases: 6. This CDR3 spans 15 amino acids. In DNA, the CDR3 is TGTGCCAGCAGCTTACTAGCGGGGGGGCCCGCGGAGCAGTACTTC. Translated, it gives CASSLLAGGPAEQYF. Variable domain in full (rest from reference TRBV7-2 and TRBJ2-7): GAGVSQSPSNKVTEKGKDVELRCDPISGHTALYWYRQSLGQGLEFLIYFQGNSAPDKSGLPSDRFSAERTGGSVSTLTIQRTQQEDSAVYLCASSLLAGGPAEQYFGPGTRLTVT.

This clonotype showed up just a few times. This rearrangement joins TRBV4-3 to TRBJ1-4, with D uncertain. This CDR3 is built from 16 residues. Looked up from germline, CDR1 is LGHNA and CDR2 is YSLEER. V lost 3 bases, J lost 3 bases, and 14 bases lay in between. CDR3 region: CASSQVWGRANEKLFF. Written as DNA, the CDR3 is TGCGCCAGCAGCCAGGTCTGGGGTCGTGCTAATGAAAAACTGTTTTTT.

The chain combines TRBV28 with TRBJ1-4; TRBD1 is a possible D gene (6 bases). Germline V gene data show CDR1 as MDHEN and CDR2 as SYDVKM. Trimming left V 2 bases short and J 11 bases short, with 6 bases between. This CDR3 region has 11 residues. CDR3 nucleotides: TGTGCCAGCAGTTTACAGGGGAAACTGTTTTTT. This gives the protein CASSLQGKLFF.

This clonotype came up a few times. V gene TRBV29-1 combines with J gene TRBJ2-5; D is unclear. The CDR3 is 14 residues long. The V end lost 4 bases, the J end lost 2 bases, and 14 bases lay between the germline ends. Germline V lookup: CDR1 SQVTM, CDR2 ANQGSEA. The chain's CDR3 is CSVVGPGLQETQYF. CDR3 bases: TGCAGCGTTGTGGGCCCCGGGCTACAAGAGACCCAGTACTTC.

Ten or more counts support this clonotype. This chain joins TRBV7-9 and TRBJ2-7; D is unclear. Germline V CDR1 and CDR2: SEHNR, FQNEAQ (reference sequence). Trimming left V 8 bases short and J 1 base short, with 12 bases between. This CDR3 is built from 13 residues. CDR3: CASGDEVSYEQYF. For the CDR3, the DNA is TGTGCCAGCGGCGACGAAGTATCCTACGAGCAGTACTTC.